The 23 T cell receptor beta chains given below trace back to one sample, sequenced in a study of graft-versus-host responses after intestinal transplantation. Sequencing was performed with immunoSEQ multiplex PCR; in TCRdb, only in-frame clones are kept and a portion is missing. Of roughly 110,000 clones listed, roughly nine tenths are singletons. No cognate antigen is known for these TCRs. The source was unstimulated CD4+ T cells sorted from spleen or lymph node cells, collected before transplant. Every receptor here comes from a human donor who was the organ donor for an intestinal transplant.

V usage is TRBV7-2 and J usage is TRBJ2-3; D is undetermined. The CDR3 runs 14 residues. The germline V and J ends were trimmed by 0 bases and 3 bases, with 7 bases remaining between them. The V gene's germline CDR1 is SGHTA and CDR2 FQGNSA. CDR3: CASSLAPETDTQYF. Here the CDR3 DNA reads TGTGCCAGCAGCTTAGCGCCAGAGACAGATACGCAGTATTTT.

This chain connects TRBV5-1 to TRBJ1-4, with 11 positions matching TRBD1. Germline CDR1 and CDR2: SGHRS and YFSETQ. The CDR3 is 15 residues long. With V trimmed by 4 bases and J by 8 bases, 7 bases remained unmatched. CDR3 DNA: TGCGCCAGCAGCGCCTGGACAGGGGGCGGCGAAAAACTGTTTTTT. As protein: CASSAWTGGGEKLFF.

In regard to this clone: Other DNA sequences in the sample encode the same CDR3. The gene calls are TRBV9 and TRBJ2-1; possibly TRBD2 for D (5 bases). CDR1 and CDR2 from the germline V gene are SGDLS and YYNGEE. Trimming cost V 0 bases and J 5 bases, with 12 bases left between them. The CDR3 totals 15 residues. This CDR3 is CASSVAPTTDNEQFF. CDR3 in DNA: TGTGCCAGCAGCGTAGCCCCGACTACGGACAATGAGCAGTTCTTC. Complete variable domain (other parts from reference TRBV9 and TRBJ2-1): DSGVTQTPKHLITATGQRVTLRCSPRSGDLSVYWYQQSLDQGLQFLIQYYNGEERAKGNILERFSAQQFPDLHSELNLSSLELGDSALYFCASSVAPTTDNEQFFGPGTRLTVL.

The rearrangement links TRBV9 to TRBJ2-7; D is perhaps TRBD1 (6 bases). This CDR3 spans 15 amino acids. Germline lookup yields CDR1 SGDLS and CDR2 YYNGEE. With 2 bases removed from V and 0 bases from J, the gap between germline ends came to 12 bases. Here the CDR3 reads CASSVGQSISYEQYF. The DNA of the CDR3 is TGTGCCAGCAGCGTCGGACAGAGCATCTCCTACGAGCAGTACTTC.

This clone has just a few counts. The V and J genes are TRBV5-1 and TRBJ2-3, with D perhaps assigned TRBD1 or TRBD2 (5 bases each). CDR3 length equals 13 residues. V lost 7 bases to trimming and J lost 2 bases, with 11 bases between them. CDR1 and CDR2 from the germline V gene are SGHRS and YFSETQ. CDR3 sequence: CASGDGTTDTQYF. The CDR3 DNA reads as TGCGCCAGCGGGGACGGGACCACAGATACGCAGTATTTT.

This clone was seen more than once but under ten times. This chain links TRBV6-1 with TRBJ2-1; D remains ambiguous. V lost 4 bases and J lost 4, with 11 bases in between. Germline CDR1 is MNHNS and CDR2 is SASEGT. The CDR3 has 14 amino acids. The CDR3: CASSVGPGYNEQFF. Here the CDR3 DNA reads TGTGCCAGCAGTGTGGGCCCCGGATACAATGAGCAGTTCTTC.

The chain links TRBV28 to TRBJ1-2; 8 nucleotides agree with TRBD1. This CDR3 region has 12 residues. Trimming took 11 bases from V and 6 from J; bases not matched to a gene: 8. Germline V CDR1 and CDR2: MDHEN, SYDVKM. The CDR3 region is CAGWTGKDGYTF. CDR3 nucleotide sequence: TGTGCCGGGTGGACAGGGAAGGATGGCTACACCTTC.

V and J are TRBV12-5 and TRBJ2-7; D call uncertain. Trimming shortened V by 1 base and J by 7 bases, and 11 bases separated the two germline ends. CDR1 is LGHNT, CDR2 FRNRAP, per germline. The CDR3 totals 13 residues. The CDR3: CASGLAGRLEQYF. CDR3 coding DNA: TGTGCTAGTGGTTTGGCTGGGCGTCTAGAGCAGTACTTC.

The V gene is TRBV19, the J gene TRBJ2-3; D is perhaps TRBD2 (5 bases). V was shortened by 3 bases and J by 6 bases, with 19 bases between the two germline ends. The CDR3 has 16 amino acids. Germline assignment: CDR1 LNHDA and CDR2 SQIVND (reference sequence). The chain's CDR3 is CASSIRTSGTADTQYF. CDR3 nucleotides: TGTGCCAGTAGTATTAGAACTAGTGGCACGGCCGATACGCAGTATTTT.

The V and J genes are TRBV9 and TRBJ2-1, with 9 bases lining up with TRBD2. Germline values: CDR1 SGDLS, CDR2 YYNGEE. V shed 4 bases and J 6 bases; nucleotides not matched to a gene: 14. This CDR3 region has 17 residues. CDR3 in DNA: TGTGCCAGCAGCTCCCGGGTAGCGGGAGACCTCGTCAATGAGCAGTTCTTC. Its translation is CASSSRVAGDLVNEQFF. Combining the CDR3 with reference TRBV9 and TRBJ2-1 gives the whole variable domain DSGVTQTPKHLITATGQRVTLRCSPRSGDLSVYWYQQSLDQGLQFLIQYYNGEERAKGNILERFSAQQFPDLHSELNLSSLELGDSALYFCASSSRVAGDLVNEQFFGPGTRLTVL.

DNA for the CDR3: TGTGCCCTAACCCGGGGGGGGGCTCGAAATGAGCAGTTCTTC. It is translated as CALTRGGARNEQFF. This chain uses TRBV30 with TRBJ2-1, with 8 positions matching TRBD2. The V segment lost 8 bases and the J segment 7 bases; nucleotides outside the gene matches: 13. The CDR3 is 14 residues long. Germline lookup yields CDR1 GTSNPN and CDR2 SVGIG (reference sequence).

This clone was counted a single time. The chain joins TRBV11-3 to TRBJ1-1; D is perhaps TRBD1 (5 bases). CDR1 SGHNT and CDR2 YENEEA come from the germline V gene. V was shortened by 1 base and J by 3 bases, with 6 bases between the two germline ends. The length of the CDR3 is 13 residues. For the CDR3, the DNA is TGTGCCAGCAGCTTAGCGGGGGACACTGAAGCTTTCTTT. It yields the protein CASSLAGDTEAFF.

The chain combines TRBV9 with TRBJ1-4, with TRBD1 matching over 7 bases. Per the germline V gene, CDR1 is SGDLS and CDR2 is YYNGEE. V was clipped by 4 bases and J by 4 bases; unmatched bases: 7. There are 15 residues in the CDR3. CDR3 protein: CASSKTGTVNEKLFF. CDR3 bases: TGTGCCAGCAGCAAAACCGGGACAGTTAATGAAAAACTGTTTTTT.

The gene calls are TRBV12-5 and TRBJ2-1; D remains unclear. Per germline, CDR1 LGHNT and CDR2 FRNRAP. Trimming took 5 bases from V and 5 from J, leaving 19 bases between them. The CDR3 consists of 16 residues. CDR3 in amino acids: CASGPSLYGPDNEQFF. For the CDR3, the DNA is TGTGCTAGTGGTCCATCTTTATACGGGCCGGACAATGAGCAGTTCTTC.

The sample holds one count of this clone. This chain uses TRBV4-1 with TRBJ1-4, with D maybe TRBD1 (6 bases). The CDR3 extends over 17 amino acids. CDR1 and CDR2 (germline): MGHRA, YSYEKL. Trimming removed 5 bases from V and 7 bases from J, with 23 bases in between. The DNA for the CDR3 is TGCGCCAGCAGCGACAAGGTCCGGGGGCTGCGTGGTGAAAAACTGTTTTTT. Protein product: CASSDKVRGLRGEKLFF.

The count of this clone is one. The chain couples TRBV5-1 to TRBJ1-3; no firm D call. V was trimmed by 3 bases and J by 4 bases, leaving 8 bases between them. The CDR3 covers 13 residues. The germline V gene has CDR1 SGHRS and CDR2 YFSETQ. CDR3 sequence (DNA): TGCGCCAGCAGCTGGACGGGAGGAAACACCATATATTTT. It yields the protein CASSWTGGNTIYF.

In regard to this clone: Other DNA variants within this sample encode the same CDR3. This chain joins TRBV28 and TRBJ2-5; D might be TRBD1 (6 bases). The CDR3 spans 13 residues. Germline V gives CDR1 MDHEN, CDR2 SYDVKM. Trimming stripped 8 bases from V and 2 bases from J, with 12 bases between. The DNA of the CDR3 is TGTGCCAGCGGCAGCAGGGGACAAGAGACCCAGTACTTC. Translated, it gives CASGSRGQETQYF.

The chain recombines TRBV29-1 with TRBJ2-7; D possibly corresponds to TRBD2 (6 bases). The V end lost 1 base, the J end lost 4 bases, and 17 bases lay between the germline ends. This CDR3 is built from 15 residues. Germline values: CDR1 SQVTM, CDR2 ANQGSEA. In nucleotides, the CDR3 is TGCAGCGTTGAAGGGAGGGAGCGGAGTTTTTACGAGCAGTACTTC. Translated, it gives CSVEGRERSFYEQYF.

The chain links TRBV28 to TRBJ1-3; a weak D match, TRBD1 (5 bases). The length of the CDR3 is 19 residues. The V end lost 3 bases, the J end lost 0 bases, and 21 bases lay between the germline ends. The germline CDR1 and CDR2 sequences are MDHEN and SYDVKM. The CDR3 region is CASSLDSWGTPRSGNTIYF. Here the CDR3 DNA reads TGTGCCAGCAGTTTGGACTCCTGGGGGACTCCTCGCTCTGGAAACACCATATATTTT.

The table lists this clone with a few counts. The V call is TRBV10-3, the J call TRBJ2-7; TRBD2 might be the D (6 bases). In germline, CDR1 is ENHRY, CDR2 SYGVKD. This CDR3 comprises 13 residues. V lost 3 bases to trimming and J lost 3 bases, with 9 bases between them. This CDR3 is CAISERRDYEQYF. For the CDR3, the DNA is TGTGCCATCAGTGAACGGAGGGACTACGAGCAGTACTTC.

The rearrangement joins TRBV4-1 to TRBJ1-5, with D perhaps matching TRBD1 (5 bases). The CDR3 has 15 amino acids. Germline lookup yields CDR1 MGHRA and CDR2 YSYEKL. V was shortened by 0 bases and J by 3 bases, with 9 bases between the two germline ends. This chain's CDR3 is CASSQESGTNQPQHF. As DNA, the CDR3 is TGCGCCAGCAGCCAAGAGTCAGGGACCAATCAGCCCCAGCATTTT.

V and J are TRBV5-1 and TRBJ1-2; 10 nucleotides match TRBD1. Trimming cost V 3 bases and J 2 bases; bases outside gene matches: 16. The germline V gene encodes CDR1 SGHRS and CDR2 YFSETQ. CDR3 length: 19 residues. CDR3 nucleotide sequence: TGCGCCAGCAGCTCTAAGGACGGGGGACAGGGGACCTTAAACTATGGCTACACCTTC. Encoded protein: CASSSKDGGQGTLNYGYTF. Complete variable domain (other parts from reference TRBV5-1 and TRBJ1-2): KAGVTQTPRYLIKTRGQQVTLSCSPISGHRSVSWYQQTPGQGLQFLFEYFSETQRNKGNFPGRFSGRQFSNSRSEMNVSTLELGDSALYLCASSSKDGGQGTLNYGYTFGSGTRLTVV.

The table lists this clone with a few counts. V usage is TRBV9 and J usage is TRBJ2-7; D is uncertain. V lost 0 bases to trimming and J lost 0 bases, with 4 bases between them. This CDR3 comprises 13 residues. Germline values: CDR1 SGDLS, CDR2 YYNGEE. For the CDR3, the DNA is TGTGCCAGCAGCGTAGACAGCTCCTACGAGCAGTACTTC. Translating gives CASSVDSSYEQYF.